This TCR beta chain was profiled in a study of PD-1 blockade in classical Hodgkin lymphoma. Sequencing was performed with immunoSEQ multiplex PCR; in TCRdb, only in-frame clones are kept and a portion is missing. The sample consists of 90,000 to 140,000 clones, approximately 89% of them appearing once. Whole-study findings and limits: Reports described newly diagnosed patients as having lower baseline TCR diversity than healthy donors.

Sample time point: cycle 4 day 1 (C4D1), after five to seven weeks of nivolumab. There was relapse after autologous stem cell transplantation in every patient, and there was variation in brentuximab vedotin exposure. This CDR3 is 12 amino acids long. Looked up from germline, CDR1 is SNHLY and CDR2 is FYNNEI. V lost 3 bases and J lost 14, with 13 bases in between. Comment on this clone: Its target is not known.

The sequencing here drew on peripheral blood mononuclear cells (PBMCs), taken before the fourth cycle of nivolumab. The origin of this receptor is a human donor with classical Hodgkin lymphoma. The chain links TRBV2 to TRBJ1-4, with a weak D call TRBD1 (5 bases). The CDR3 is CASSDLQGWLFF. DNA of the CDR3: TGTGCCAGCAGTGATCTGCAGGGATGGCTGTTTTTT.